What follows is one T cell receptor beta chain and its context. Its specificity is unknown. There are 12 residues in the CDR3. Germline V gene lookup returns CDR1 SEHNR and CDR2 FQNEAQ (reference sequence). Trimming shortened V by 5 bases and J by 6 bases, and 11 bases separated the two germline ends. Scientists made TCR beta libraries using quantitative 5'-RACE with molecular barcodes. TCRdb called the 5' RACE reads again in MiXCR, with one record for every CDR3 protein. The table has about 450,000 distinct CDR3 sequences, roughly 27% seen once; the top ten hold 0.85% to 1%. The data originate from a study of CD8 T cells in ankylosing spondylitis. General observations from the study: Reports say disease-linked clones showed up significantly more in matched ankylosing spondylitis synovial fluid. In ankylosing spondylitis blood, a motif of roughly eight highly homologous TCR beta variants appeared characteristic. Some motif variants were previously reported in reactive arthritis synovial fluid and blood. A CD8+ phenotype characterized the disease-linked clones, which were relatively rare in peripheral blood.

The V call is TRBV7-9, the J call TRBJ2-7, with no clear D. This TCR came from a male donor with ankylosing spondylitis. The sequenced sample consisted of blood, either unsorted or a sorted T cell fraction (not recorded which). CDR3 sequence: CASSRSTLEQYV. In DNA form, the CDR3 reads TGTGCCAGCAGCCGTTCGACCCTCGAGCAGTACGTC.